This TCR beta chain was obtained from a study of graft-versus-host responses after intestinal transplantation (dated by TCRdb to the early 2020s). Regarding the complete study: Multivisceral, liver-intestinal, or isolated intestinal transplants were received by the recipients. Every recipient was given anti-thymocyte globulin induction, followed by around three years of maintenance tacrolimus and steroids. Bulk TCR-beta CDR3 sequencing was used to track graft-versus-host and host-versus-graft alloreactive T cell clones in the graft, circulation and bone marrow after intestinal transplantation. Alloreactive clones were identified by sequencing pre-transplant mixed lymphocyte reaction products and comparing these products with unstimulated pre-transplant donor and recipient T cells. The cohort enrolled around 23 intestinal transplant recipients including one retransplant, and a few patients lacking pretransplant specimens were excluded. Donor T cell macrochimerism was defined as a peak of at least 4% donor T cells among recipient peripheral blood mononuclear cells. Rather than going through the commercial service, samples from three later patients were sequenced in-house on an Illumina MiSeq and processed with MiXCR. Broad study findings and their caveats: Peak levels of circulating GvH clones were associated with declines in HvG clones early after transplant. GvH clones were found in recipient bone marrow, and some of the GvH clones appeared earlier in ileal mucosa or blood, which is consistent with an intestinal mucosal origin. The relatively low number and heterogeneity of intestinal transplant patients limited the conclusions. In the allografts of patients with donor T cell macrochimerism, GvH to HvG T cell clonal ratios were high.

The time point tag for this specimen amounts to: cells obtained before transplantation from donor or recipient. CD3+CD4+ and CD3+CD8+ populations were FACS-sorted from unstimulated pre-transplant donor and recipient cells taken from spleen or lymph nodes. CDR1 and CDR2 are read off the germline V gene (reference sequence) as PRHDT and FYEKMQ. Between the V and J ends, shortened by 0 bases and 5 bases respectively, the junction contains 8 bases. The CDR3, cysteine through phenylalanine, is 14 amino acids long. The kept DNA is CDR3 alone, 42 bases in frame from the first base. The library was prepared using the immunoSEQ multiplex PCR assay. In most patients, genomic DNA was isolated using the Qiagen DNeasy Blood and Tissue Kit and sent frozen to Adaptive Biotechnologies for TCR sequencing. Adaptive Biotechnologies carried out high-throughput TCR-beta CDR3 sequencing of genomic DNA for most patients. The study's processing was this. TCR sequencing data for around 19 patients were retrieved from Adaptive's ImmunoSEQ software; a few other patients were processed with MiXCR and VDJtools. CD4 versus CD8 sorting errors were corrected by removing sequences found in both subsets at a frequency ratio below 5:1. CDR3 nucleotide sequences shared between donor and recipient were removed because the origin of such sequences could not be assigned. At least 2-fold expansion over unstimulated cells and a minimum CFSE-low frequency of 0.002% (template counts) or 0.001% (read counts) were required for clones to be classified as alloreactive. Clones detected in sequenced pre-transplant spleen, lymph node, or MLR CFSE-low populations of the donor or recipient were defined as mappable. Cumulative frequency of alloreactive clones was calculated as a percentage of all sequences weighted by copy number. In its TCRdb copy, this immuneACCESS table keeps in-frame sequences only and misses some clones. Where compared with another copy, unresolved V genes explain less than half of these, and the others have no known cause. V and J calls and clone size follow that table, whereas D and trimming were derived from the DNA. This sample has about 71,000 clones in its table, and roughly 87% of those were observed once. The ten most abundant clones make up approximately 1.3% of the sample.

A remark on this clone: Its specific antigen is unknown. Nothing much larger sits one base from this clone, and base qualities are not available.

The source was unstimulated CD8+ T cells sorted from spleen or lymph node cells, collected before intestinal transplant. The rearrangement joined TRBV13 to TRBJ1-5, with the identity of the D gene unclear. This clonotype was obtained from a human donor who received an intestinal transplant. The DNA sequence follows: TGTGCCAGCAGCTTAGGCAGTGATTATCAGCCCCAGCATTTT. This sequence encodes CASSLGSDYQPQHF. The reference TRBV13 and TRBJ1-5 proteins fill in what lies around the CDR3, so the full variable domain reads AAGVIQSPRHLIKEKRETATLKCYPIPRHDTVYWYQQGPGQDPQFLISFYEKMQSDKGSIPDRFSAQQFSDYHSELNMSSLELGDSALYFCASSLGSDYQPQHFGDGTRLSIL.